This T cell receptor beta chain was captured in a study of human T cells and chemical hapten exposure. Unique molecular identifiers were attached to individual cDNA molecules within the library. TCRdb re-derived calls from the RACE reads in MiXCR, one entry per CDR3 protein. Among around 120,000 distinct CDR3 sequences, roughly 14% were seen once, and the ten largest hold about 3%. In its sample, this clonotype was seen many times. The junction had 7 bases not matched to a gene; V was cut back by 5 bases and J by 0 bases. CDR1 and CDR2 from the germline V gene are SEHNR and FQNEAQ (reference sequence). The CDR3 covers 16 residues. Documented time point: pre-sensitization, week 0. Regarding treatment: therapeutic diphenylcyclopropenone sensitization with weekly scalp DPC.

This sample comprised whole blood, obtained in connection with sensitization to the hapten diphenylcyclopropenone (DPC). The V call is TRBV7-9, the J call TRBJ2-1; 7 bases agree with TRBD1. This clonotype originated in a woman in her late teens or twenties with alopecia areata. Some clones in this sample may be carry-over from other donors' samples. CDR3 residues: CASSPRTGRSYNEQFF. The CDR3 region has the DNA TGTGCCAGCAGCCCCCGGACAGGCCGCTCCTACAATGAGCAGTTCTTC. Together with reference TRBV7-9 and TRBJ2-1, the CDR3 gives the full variable domain: DTGVSQNPRHKITKRGQNVTFRCDPISEHNRLYWYRQTLGQGPEFLTYFQNEAQLEKSRLLSDRFSAERPKGSFSTLEIQRTEQGDSAMYLCASSPRTGRSYNEQFFGPGTRLTVL.